A selection of T cell receptor beta chains follows, all from one sample in a study of CD8+CD57+ T cells in acquired aplastic anemia. TCRdb reanalysed the reads using MiXCR and keeps one entry per CDR3 protein. The sample includes about 98,000 distinct CDR3 sequences, around two thirds of them seen just once. The sequenced material came from sorted CD4+, CD8+, or CD8+CD57+ T cells (not recorded which) from PBMCs. These receptors were obtained from a human donor with aplastic anemia. The CDR3 runs from the conserved cysteine through the conserved F or W. Clone size appears in some rows only: once, few, many, or a class for an expanded clone.

clone_size,v_call,cdr3_aa
once,TRBV4-1,CASSQGRVAFF
-,TRBV19,CASSIFGASNNEQFF
-,TRBV29-1,CSVVYQYEQYF
-,TRBV24-1,CATSDPPTDTQYF
-,TRBV12-3/TRBV12-4,CASSISRAKNIQYF
once,TRBV20-1,CSARTPGTGRRNEQFF
few,TRBV20-1,CSALHGINYEQYF
-,TRBV7-2,CASSFQGPYEQYF
-,TRBV29-1,CSVVGQGAITEAFF
-,TRBV6-5,CASSYPINEAFF
-,TRBV20-1,CSAPTSRSTDTQYF
-,TRBV7-6,CASSRATYTEAFF
-,TRBV7-8,CASSLGQVRVSNQPQHF
-,TRBV7-2,CASSQELEQYF
-,TRBV19,CATSDAPYGYTF
-,TRBV20-1,CSARQGVGQPQHF
-,TRBV5-1,CASSLQTGPGEQYF
-,TRBV7-9,CAASVGGMNTEAFF
once,TRBV9,CASSVGGANTEAFF
-,TRBV19,CASSGQVATEAFF
-,TRBV19,CASRGPNTEAFF
-,TRBV5-8,CASSPRRGNYGYTF
-,TRBV29-1,CSVAVTGTESGELFF
-,TRBV5-1,CASTPGQGGYEQYF
-,TRBV10-3,CAIRTGGSEQYF
-,TRBV5-1,CASSSGQAFAEKLFF
once,TRBV7-3,CASSFSRGQEAFF
-,TRBV6-5,CASSYSRTVQETQYF
few,TRBV10-3,CAISVSGNPYEQYF
-,TRBV7-4,CASSHYPGQVEPLHF
once,TRBV2,CASWDGSNQPQHF
-,TRBV6-6,CASSYSTVANTEAFF
-,TRBV20-1,CSARTGRVSETQYF
-,TRBV20-1,CSARGGGSKNIQYF
-,TRBV7-2,CASSSRWGDTQYF
-,TRBV6-1,CASSEGSGNSPLHF
-,TRBV25-1,CASSESTSLHF
-,TRBV20-1,CSARDRTSGTYTQYF
-,TRBV9,CASSAGLAVETQYF
-,TRBV24-1,CATSDYKATGELFF